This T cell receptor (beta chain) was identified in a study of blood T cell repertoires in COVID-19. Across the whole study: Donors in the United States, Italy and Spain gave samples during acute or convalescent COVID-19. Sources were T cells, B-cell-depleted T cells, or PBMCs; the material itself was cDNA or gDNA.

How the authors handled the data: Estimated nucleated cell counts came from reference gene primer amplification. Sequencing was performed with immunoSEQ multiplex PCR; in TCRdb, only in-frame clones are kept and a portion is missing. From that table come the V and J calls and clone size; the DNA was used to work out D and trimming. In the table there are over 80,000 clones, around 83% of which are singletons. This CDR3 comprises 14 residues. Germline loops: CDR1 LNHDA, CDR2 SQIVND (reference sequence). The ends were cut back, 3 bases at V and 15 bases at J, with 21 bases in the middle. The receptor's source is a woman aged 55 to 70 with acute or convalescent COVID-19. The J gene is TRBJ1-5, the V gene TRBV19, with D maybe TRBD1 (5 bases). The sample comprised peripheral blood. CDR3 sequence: CASSMDILGPFGHF. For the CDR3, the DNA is TGTGCCAGTAGTATGGACATCCTTGGCCCTTTTGGGCATTTT.